The subject of this entry is one T cell receptor beta chain. The assay was carried out at the deep level. Clones were sequenced by immunoSEQ multiplex PCR, and TCRdb holds only the in-frame ones, with some missing. The sample consists of about 460,000 clones, roughly four fifths of them appearing once. These data come from a study of shared clonotypes between healthy human individuals. The CDR3 runs 14 residues. Looked up from germline, CDR1 is ENHRY and CDR2 is SYGVKD. The ends lost 10 bases at V and 2 bases at J; junction bases unmatched: 8. What was sequenced was PBMCs. The chain uses TRBV10-3 and TRBJ2-3; the match to TRBD2 covers 8 bases. This sequence was found in a woman aged 35 to 49 in good health. Some clones in this sample may be carry-over from other donors' samples. CDR3 amino acids: CATAGTSHTDTQYF. As DNA, the CDR3 is TGTGCCACCGCCGGGACTAGTCACACAGATACGCAGTATTTT.